This TCR beta chain was captured in a study of T-cell reconstitution after alpha-beta-depleted transplantation in children. Unique molecular identifiers were incorporated into the prepared TCRbeta library. A single record per CDR3 protein comes from TCRdb applying MiXCR to the PCR reads. The table has 150,000 to 200,000 distinct CDR3 sequences, approximately 6.8% seen once. The CDR3 extends over 14 amino acids. V was trimmed by 6 bases and J by 4 bases, leaving 13 bases between them. This chain uses TRBV12-3 or TRBV12-4 with TRBJ1-3, with D perhaps matching TRBD1 (6 bases). Sequenced here: PBMCs from the stem cell graft donor, sampled from the stem cell graft. The source is a human donor who donated a stem cell graft to a child with Wiskott-Aldrich syndrome. CDR3 sequence reads: CASRPRGSGNTIYF. CDR3 DNA sequence: TGTGCCAGCAGGCCTAGGGGGTCGGGAAACACCATATATTTT.